The sequence of this TCR beta chain was determined in a study of blood T cell repertoires in COVID-19 (dated by TCRdb to 2018 to 2021). Concerning the study at large: Samples from collaborators originated in the United States, Italy and Spain and spanned both the acute and convalescent phases of COVID-19. The prospective study material was composed of cDNA or gDNA derived from T cells, B-cell-depleted T cells, or PBMCs. Deeply sampled blood TCRbeta repertoires from subjects exposed to, actively infected with, or recovered from COVID-19 were included in the dataset. The repertoires were released in a freely available public database meant as a resource for research on the immune response to SARS-CoV-2. The samples were drawn from two sources: the first 160 participants of the ongoing ImmuneRACE study, and 1,000 to 1,500 subjects contributed by 6 global collaborators. Sample metadata almost always included a de-identified subject ID, COVID-19 status, age in years and sex. HLA class I and class II types, where available, came from metadata supplied by the sample provider rather than from assay-based typing. Paper-wide results and their limitations: The amount of clinical and demographic metadata varied by source and participant and was provided uncurated.

Each collaborating institution followed its own protocols to collect whole blood in K2EDTA tubes. For TCRbeta analysis, collaborator samples were shipped as frozen whole blood, as isolated PBMCs, or as DNA extracted from either sample type. Comment on this clone: The target of this receptor is not known. No base quality values were provided; no much bigger clone lies one nucleotide off.

The germline V gene yields SNHLY for CDR1 and FYNNEI for CDR2. From the cysteine through the phenylalanine, the CDR3 covers 19 amino acids. Solely the CDR3 DNA is kept, with 57 bases framed from the first base. V has 2 bases trimmed and J has 6 bases trimmed; junction bases matching no gene number 17. TCRbeta CDR3 regions were amplified from genomic DNA using the immunoSEQ Assay, a bias-controlled multiplex PCR. The authors' analysis ran thus. Within the assay, amplification of reference gene primers was used to estimate how many nucleated cells each sample contained. Sequence reads were collapsed and filtered to measure the absolute abundance of every unique TCRbeta CDR3 rearrangement. For each sample, productive Simpson clonality was calculated by taking the square root of Simpson's diversity index across productive rearrangements. Here the immuneACCESS table is served through TCRdb, limited to in-frame sequences with V and J called. Missing clones are a known gap in these copies; in checked studies unresolved V genes cover under half, and the rest lacks a known reason. V and J calls and clone size are given by that table; D and trimming were obtained from the DNA. Present in this sample are about 130,000 clones, about 85% of which were seen just once. The top ten clones comprise 12% of the sample.

The chain is encoded by TRBV2 joined to TRBJ2-4; TRBD2 matches 9 bases in the middle. The material sequenced was peripheral blood. This clonotype was sampled from a man aged 55 to 70 with acute or convalescent COVID-19. The sequence in DNA is TGTGCCAGCAGTGAATCGGGTAGCGGGAGTTGGGGGGTCCCAAACATTCAGTACTTC. It encodes CASSESGSGSWGVPNIQYF.